The 19 T cell receptor beta chains listed next were all sequenced from one sample in a study of T cells in localized non-small cell lung cancer. Profiling relied on immunoSEQ multiplex PCR, and the TCRdb table lists in-frame clones only, not all of them. The sample has approximately 46,000 clones; 81% are singletons. The sample in question was peripheral blood mononuclear cells, obtained before any cancer treatment. These receptor sequences come from a man between 40 and 69 years old with stage III lung adenocarcinoma.

With respect to this clone: Other DNA sequences in the same sample also yield this CDR3. This rearrangement joins TRBV30 to TRBJ2-3; 8 bases match TRBD2. J gave up 0 bases and V 4 bases, and 3 bases lay outside the gene matches. Germline V lookup: CDR1 GTSNPN, CDR2 SVGIG (reference sequence). The CDR3 loop spans 14 amino acids. The CDR3 here is CAWTTGGSTDTQYF. The CDR3, as DNA: TGTGCCTGGACAACGGGGGGGAGCACAGATACGCAGTATTTT.

This clone was seen a few times. The genes are TRBV29-1 and TRBJ2-7; D uncertain. Trimming took off 3 bases at V and 5 bases at J, with 8 bases between the two ends. The CDR3 length is 11 residues. CDR1 is SQVTM, CDR2 ANQGSEA, per germline. The CDR3 is CSVELLDEQYF. The CDR3 coding sequence is TGCAGCGTTGAGTTATTGGACGAGCAGTACTTC.

The chain carries TRBV11-2 and TRBJ1-1; 7 bases match TRBD1. Germline lookup yields CDR1 SGHAT and CDR2 FQNNGV. The CDR3 covers 14 residues. Unmatched junction bases numbered 4, after V lost 5 bases and J lost 1 base. The CDR3 bases are TGTGCCAGCAGCCTGGGGACAGAGAACACTGAAGCTTTCTTT. Protein sequence: CASSLGTENTEAFF. The full variable domain, in which reference TRBV11-2 and TRBJ1-1 provide the parts outside the CDR3, is EAGVAQSPRYKIIEKRQSVAFWCNPISGHATLYWYQQILGQGPKLLIQFQNNGVVDDSQLPKDRFSAERLKGVDSTLKIQPAKLEDSAVYLCASSLGTENTEAFFGQGTRLTVV.

This clone appeared a single time. The J gene is TRBJ2-7, the V gene TRBV9; the D is unclear. The CDR3 totals 13 residues. The ends were cut back, 1 base at V and 6 bases at J, with 11 bases in the middle. The germline V gene has CDR1 SGDLS and CDR2 YYNGEE. This CDR3 is CASSVNSAREQYF. In DNA, the CDR3 is TGTGCCAGCAGCGTAAACAGCGCTCGCGAGCAGTACTTC.

V and J are TRBV18 and TRBJ2-3; D not certain. CDR1 and CDR2 from the germline V gene are KGHSH and LQKENI. V gave up 5 bases and J gave up 6 bases, with 6 bases separating them. This CDR3 comprises 11 residues. The CDR3 sequence: CASSEGDTQYF. The CDR3 nucleotides read TGTGCCAGCTCAGAAGGGGATACGCAGTATTTT.

The chain couples TRBV7-7 to TRBJ2-1; 9 bases match TRBD2. Germline V gene data show CDR1 as SSHAT and CDR2 as FNYEAQ (reference sequence). CDR3 length: 16 amino acids. V was pared by 0 bases and J by 3 bases, with 3 bases of the junction left unmatched. The CDR3 nucleotides read TGTGCCAGCAGCTTAGCGAGCGGGGGGCTCTACAATGAGCAGTTCTTC. It specifies CASSLASGGLYNEQFF. The variable domain in full, with the rest retrieved from reference TRBV7-7 and TRBJ2-1, is GAGVSQSPRYKVTKRGQDVTLRCDPISSHATLYWYQQALGQGPEFLTYFNYEAQPDKSGLPSDRFSAERPEGSISTLTIQRTEQRDSAMYRCASSLASGGLYNEQFFGPGTRLTVL.

The CDR3 DNA reads TGTGCCAGCAGCCAAGACTCGCCGGGGGGGACAGATACGCAGTATTTT. This gives the protein CASSQDSPGGTDTQYF. The chain combines TRBV4-2 with TRBJ2-3; 8 nucleotides align to TRBD2. This CDR3 region has 16 residues. Germline loops: CDR1 LGHNA, CDR2 YNFKEQ. J was trimmed by 3 bases and V by 0 bases; bases with no gene match: 5.

The rearrangement joins TRBV18 to TRBJ1-5; the D is unclear. CDR1 and CDR2 from the germline V gene are KGHSH and LQKENI. The V end was cut by 2 bases, the J end by 2 bases, with 19 bases between. This CDR3 is 18 amino acids long. CDR3 residues: CASSPNQNPAEGNQPQHF. The CDR3 coding sequence is TGTGCCAGCTCACCAAACCAGAATCCAGCGGAGGGCAATCAGCCCCAGCATTTT.

The chain combines TRBV25-1 with TRBJ2-7; 8 bases align to TRBD1. The CDR3 consists of 15 residues. Germline V gene sequence: CDR1 MGHDK, CDR2 SYGVNS. V lost 1 base, J lost 3 bases, and 5 bases stayed unmatched. This chain's CDR3 is CASSELSGGRYEQYF. The DNA of the CDR3 is TGTGCCAGCAGTGAATTATCAGGGGGCCGCTACGAGCAGTACTTC.

This clone was recorded only once. The rearrangement joins TRBV10-1 to TRBJ2-1, with D perhaps TRBD2 (6 bases). Trimming took off 6 bases at V and 1 base at J, with 7 bases between the two ends. In germline, CDR1 is WNHNN, CDR2 SYGVQD (reference sequence). The CDR3 is 13 amino acids. The CDR3 DNA sequence: TGCGCCAGCAGCGGGGGTTCCTACAATGAGCAGTTCTTC. The encoded protein is CASSGGSYNEQFF.

Only a few counts were recorded for this clone. The chain is built from TRBV10-3 and TRBJ2-2; 10 bases align to TRBD1. The CDR3 is made up of 18 amino acids. The germline CDR1 and CDR2 sequences are ENHRY and SYGVKD. The V gene end was trimmed by 7 bases and the J gene end by 0 bases; junction bases not matched to a gene: 11. For the CDR3, the DNA is TGTGCCATCAATTTCCGGGACAGGGGCCCTCCGAACACCGGGGAGCTGTTTTTT. Translating gives CAINFRDRGPPNTGELFF.

The rearrangement joins TRBV10-2 to TRBJ1-2; D is uncertain. The germline V and J ends were trimmed by 2 bases and 1 base, with 5 bases remaining between them. The CDR3 runs 13 residues. Per germline, CDR1 WSHSY and CDR2 SAAADI. The CDR3 is CASSENINYGYTF. For the CDR3, the DNA is TGCGCCAGCAGTGAGAATATTAACTATGGCTACACCTTC.

The genes are TRBV5-1 and TRBJ2-5; 7 bases are a match to TRBD2. The CDR3 covers 14 residues. Germline CDR1 is SGHRS and CDR2 is YFSETQ. V lost 3 bases, J lost 1 base, and 3 bases stayed unmatched. This CDR3 is CASSYRGVQETQYF. The CDR3 DNA sequence: TGCGCCAGCAGCTACCGGGGGGTCCAAGAGACCCAGTACTTC.

The DNA of the CDR3 is TGTGCCAGCGGACCGGGACTAGCGGCCGACAATGAGCAGTTCTTC. It translates to CASGPGLAADNEQFF. The chain joins TRBV7-6 to TRBJ2-1; TRBD2 matches 11 bases. Germline loops: CDR1 SGHVS, CDR2 FNYEAQ. The trim removed 8 bases at V and 5 bases at J, leaving 8 bases unmatched. The CDR3 totals 15 residues. The full variable domain, rest sourced from reference TRBV7-6 and TRBJ2-1, is GAGVSQSPRYKVTKRGQDVALRCDPISGHVSLYWYRQALGQGPEFLTYFNYEAQQDKSGLPNDRFSAERPEGSISTLTIQRTEQRDSAMYRCASGPGLAADNEQFFGPGTRLTVL.

The chain carries TRBV7-8 and TRBJ2-1, with D tentatively TRBD2 (5 bases). Per germline, CDR1 SGHVS and CDR2 FQNEAQ. The CDR3 is 13 residues long. Trimming left V 2 bases short and J 10 bases short, with 12 bases between. In DNA, the CDR3 is TGTGCCAGCAGCTTATTAAGCGGAAACGAGCAGTTCTTC. Translated, it gives CASSLLSGNEQFF. The full variable domain, in which reference TRBV7-8 and TRBJ2-1 provide the parts outside the CDR3, is GAGVSQSPRYKVAKRGQDVALRCDPISGHVSLFWYQQALGQGPEFLTYFQNEAQLDKSGLPSDRFFAERPEGSVSTLKIQRTQQEDSAVYLCASSLLSGNEQFFGPGTRLTVL.

V usage is TRBV29-1 and J usage is TRBJ1-5, with D tentatively TRBD1 (5 bases). Germline V CDR1 and CDR2: SQVTM, ANQGSEA. The CDR3 covers 13 residues. V lost 7 bases and J 7 bases, leaving 17 bases between the germline ends. CDR3 loop: CSATTTGEQPQHF. The DNA for the CDR3 is TGCAGCGCCACAACTACAGGTGAGCAGCCCCAGCATTTT.

The genes are TRBV18 and TRBJ2-3; D call uncertain. The CDR3 runs 14 residues. Germline V gives CDR1 KGHSH, CDR2 LQKENI. Trimming stripped 1 base from V and 2 bases from J, with 7 bases between. The CDR3 DNA reads as TGTGCCAGCTCACCACTTTCCACCACAGATACGCAGTATTTT. It specifies CASSPLSTTDTQYF.

The gene calls are TRBV5-4 and TRBJ2-3; 11 nucleotides align to TRBD2. From germline, CDR1 is SGHNT and CDR2 YYREEE (reference sequence). The CDR3 totals 18 residues. V lost 0 bases and J lost 3; bases outside the gene matches: 9. The chain's CDR3 is CASSLEGPSGGMTDTQYF. CDR3 sequence (DNA): TGTGCCAGCAGCTTGGAAGGGCCTAGCGGGGGGATGACAGATACGCAGTATTTT.

This clone was picked up a small number of times. The rearrangement uses TRBV7-9 and TRBJ2-5, with 10 positions matching TRBD2. Germline trimming cut 5 bases from V and 1 base from J; bases unmatched to any gene: 4. The germline V gene encodes CDR1 SEHNR and CDR2 FQNEAQ (reference sequence). This CDR3 contains 15 residues. The CDR3 nucleotides read TGTGCCAGCAGCCAAGAGCGGGGGGGCCAAGAGACCCAGTACTTC. Its translation: CASSQERGGQETQYF.